Given below is one T cell receptor beta chain in context. Each patient experienced a relapse that followed autologous stem cell transplantation, and brentuximab vedotin exposure varied. This CDR3 contains 13 residues. The V and J ends lost 6 bases and 2 bases respectively, with 11 bases between them. Germline-derived CDR1 and CDR2 are LGHNT and FRNRAP. The repertoire was sequenced with immunoSEQ multiplex PCR; TCRdb's copy has only in-frame clones and lacks some. The table lists tens of thousands of clones, about 91% of them singletons, with approximately 12% in the top ten. This sample was taken from a study of PD-1 blockade in classical Hodgkin lymphoma.

J is TRBJ2-7 and V is TRBV12-5; the D gene is possibly TRBD2 (5 bases). This material consisted of peripheral blood mononuclear cells (PBMCs), taken at baseline. The source is a human donor with classical Hodgkin lymphoma. The CDR3 loop reads CASGSEEPYEQYF. The CDR3 DNA reads as TGTGCTAGTGGCTCGGAGGAGCCCTACGAGCAGTACTTC.